One and the same sample provided the 4 T cell receptor beta chains below, sequenced in a study of OX40 agonist ivuxolimab in advanced cancers. The method behind the library was the immunoSEQ multiplex PCR assay. TCRdb holds this immuneACCESS table with in-frame rearrangements only. Some clones are missing; in checked studies, unresolved V genes explain under half, and the rest has no known cause. This sample holds about 75,000 clones; more than 90% were observed only once. The top ten clonotypes cover 0.3% to 0.45% of the sample. The specimen comprised CD4+ or CD8+ T cells sorted from blood, sampled in a trial of the OX40 agonist ivuxolimab. All receptors come from an adult with an advanced solid tumor such as melanoma, head and neck, liver or kidney cancer.

In this sample, this clone turned up once. The rearrangement uses TRBV5-4 and TRBJ2-1; D remains unclear. The CDR3 contains 14 residues. The V end lost 3 bases, the J end lost 6 bases, and 13 bases lay between the germline ends. Germline V CDR1 and CDR2: SGHNT, YYREEE (reference sequence). CDR3 DNA sequence: TGTGCCAGCAGCTCTGCCGGCTGGGGCAATGAGCAGTTCTTC. Protein sequence: CASSSAGWGNEQFF.

This CDR3 is CASSFQPSGPGETQYF. As DNA, the CDR3 is TGCGCCAGCAGCTTCCAACCTAGCGGGCCCGGAGAGACCCAGTACTTC. The chain combines TRBV5-1 with TRBJ2-5; 8 bases agree with TRBD2. After removal of 2 bases from V and 4 bases from J, the junction contained 10 bases not matched to a gene. This CDR3 is built from 16 residues. Germline V CDR1 and CDR2: SGHRS, YFSETQ.

This rearrangement joins TRBV5-8 to TRBJ1-1, with D perhaps TRBD1 (5 bases). The germline V and J ends were trimmed by 4 bases and 5 bases, with 18 bases remaining between them. CDR1 and CDR2 from the germline V gene are SGHTS and YDEGEE. The length of the CDR3 is 15 residues. Written as DNA, the CDR3 is TGTGCCAGCAGCCCGTGGGTGGGCGAGGGGACTGAAGCTTTCTTT. Its protein is CASSPWVGEGTEAFF.

The chain employs TRBV6-1 and TRBJ2-7; the D gene is possibly TRBD2 (6 bases). The CDR3 is made up of 14 amino acids. Germline values: CDR1 MNHNS, CDR2 SASEGT. V lost 6 bases, J lost 2 bases, and 14 bases lay in between. This chain's CDR3 is CASREQEGPYEQYF. DNA for the CDR3: TGTGCCAGCAGGGAACAGGAGGGCCCCTACGAGCAGTACTTC.